The source of this T cell receptor beta chain is a study of cytomegalovirus exposure and HLA in healthy donors (TCRdb year 2017). Background on the whole study: In an earlier analysis of roughly 500 of the donors, approximately 260 Gb of sequence data and some 120 million unique TCR beta sequences from roughly 190 million T cells were reported. All discovery cohort repertoires had been generated using a single sequencing platform. Of the 398 genotyped donors, 80% to 90% were placed in the genetic ancestry cluster associated with self-reported Caucasian donors. The study profiled the T cell repertoires of 666 subjects by immunosequencing and related them to cytomegalovirus serostatus. Donor age, sex, ethnicity and CMV serostatus were collected together with the repertoire data. High-throughput TCR immunosequencing, statistical association of individual TCRs with disease status, and machine learning were combined to predict cytomegalovirus infection status. Among some 400 genotyped donors of the cohort, an average of about 240,000 unique TCR beta nucleotide sequences were sequenced per donor, roughly 18% of them non-productive. A later genetic analysis used genome-wide SNP genotypes for about 55% of the 666 donors, treating that subset as a discovery cohort. The number of donors typed differed by locus, with 629-630 for A, B, C, DRB1 and DQB1, around 560 for DQA1, 600 to 610 for DPA1, and around 460 for DPB1. HLA typing covered class I and class II loci at four-digit resolution. In an earlier analysis of roughly 540 of the donors, high-throughput TCR beta sequencing was used to judge whether each TCR beta V gene segment behaved as functional or pseudogenic. The aim of the study was to test whether cataloging public T cell receptors could identify signatures of past pathogen exposure. Rather than using new phenotypic data, the later analysis identified candidate immune exposures from TCR beta sequences and from how often those sequences occurred across donors. An early release covering roughly 600 HLA-typed donors comprised approximately 290 gigabases of sequencing data and roughly 86 million unique TCR sequences. Besides the first cohort of approximately 670 subjects, a separate validation cohort made up of roughly 120 different subjects was used. About 5 DR-DQ haplotypes were handled as single units for association and clustering, since linkage in the cohort was strong. In a later analysis, previously published TCR beta repertoires from 666 donors were re-analyzed and high-resolution HLA genotyping was added so that TCR occurrence patterns could be studied. What the research found in general, with its limitations: The presence/absence analyses assumed that sequencing depth was roughly uniform across donors, and that assumption may not be true. Specific HLA alleles were associated with over 15,000 TCR beta sequences at a false discovery rate of 0.05 in a later analysis. The cohort was sequenced for TCR beta chains only, and without alpha or paired-chain data the features that could be detected were limited. In a later analysis, most CMV-associated TCR beta chains were found to appear HLA-restricted, with HLA associations seemingly driven largely by CMV exposure. Linkage disequilibrium might explain the correlated functional status among segregating V segments, but an unknown experimental factor could not be excluded. In an earlier analysis of several hundred of the donors, most TCR beta V segments were observed in productive rearrangements about 87% or about 30% of the time, broadly matching IMGT annotations. An association between a missense DCLRE1C variant and V-gene and J-gene trimming of TCR beta chains was found in a later genetic analysis and replicated in an independent cohort. Because HLA typing was unavailable for some donors at each locus, only the typed subset was used in association tests. Roughly 15 rarely observed V segments, including chromosome 9 orphons, were excluded from the earlier analysis of a few hundred of the donors because counts were too low. A cluster of highly shared sequence variants was judged likely to be a technical artifact of the sequencing pipeline. In a later analysis, HLA-associated TCR beta chains were found to be more clonally expanded and to have lower generation probabilities than equally common non-associated chains. A further reported finding was that TCR beta sequences accurately predicted the HLA-A and HLA-B alleles for most subjects in the first cohort. According to the authors, the approach could potentially be generalized to other disease states and immunological phenotypes. According to a later analysis, parvovirus B19, influenza, CMV and Epstein-Barr virus appeared linked to several top co-occurrence clusters. Across donors, most TCR sequences were observed very rarely, whereas some public TCRs were present in many individuals. In the study, 150 to 200 TCR beta chains were listed as associated with cytomegalovirus. Because the 87-base-pair reads could not distinguish some IMGT-functional V segments, including TRBV6-2 and TRBV6-3, those segments were excluded. In both the original and validation cohorts, the classifier was reported to diagnose cytomegalovirus status with high specificity and sensitivity. According to a later analysis, TCR association rates differed among HLA loci, with DRB1 alleles showing the most associated TCRs and HLA-C alleles showing the fewest. In a later genetic analysis, fewer N-insertions in productive TCRs were reported among donors in an Asian-associated ancestry cluster than the roughly 700-donor mean. In vitro tests confirmed that a few of the cytomegalovirus-associated TCR beta chains recognize cytomegalovirus antigens. When HLA alleles, especially DR and DQ, strongly co-occurred, attributing TCR associations to individual alleles was difficult. For the cohort, immune exposure information was limited to CMV serostatus.

The cohort consisted of some 670 healthy bone marrow donors. Cohort members were all nominally healthy when sampled, although unrecorded immune exposures were likely present. The donor tested CMV seronegative, placing the donor among the 300 to 450 seronegative members of the cohort. Each donor provided a peripheral blood sample, and peripheral blood mononuclear cells were used for TCR beta sequencing. The Qiagen DNeasy Blood Extraction Kit was used to extract genomic DNA from the blood cell samples. With respect to this clone: Its antigen is currently not known. No base-level quality is on record; no much larger clone is a single base apart.

The CDR3 spans 16 residues, from the cysteine through the phenylalanine. Of all the DNA, just the CDR3 is kept, 48 bases in frame from base 1. The V and J ends are trimmed by 0 bases and 9 bases, leaving 18 bases between them. CDR1 and CDR2 were assigned from the germline V gene as SGHNT and YENEEA. The library was obtained by the immunoSEQ multiplex PCR assay. A mixture of 60 forward primers for TCR Vbeta segments and 13 reverse primers for TCR Jbeta segments was used in the multiplex PCR. A multiplex PCR assay on genomic DNA amplified the CDR3 region of rearranged TCR beta genes. On the Illumina HiSeq System, the amplified TCR beta libraries were sequenced as 87-base-pair reads. As for the original processing: A later analysis tallied 75 million to 95 million unique TCR beta chains across the roughly 610 repertoires, and about 10 million of those chains were shared by two or more donors. To remove PCR and sequencing errors, raw reads were error-corrected and collapsed into unique sequences using a nearest-neighbor algorithm that merged closely related sequences. CDR3 sequences were aligned to IMGT reference sequences to assign V, D and J gene segments. For a sequence to be retained, at least a six-nucleotide match to both a V gene segment and a J gene segment was required. Rearrangements were called productive when the CDR3 lacked stop codons and stayed in frame with V and J; all others were non-productive. CDR3 was defined by IMGT convention, running from the second conserved V-encoded cysteine to the conserved J-encoded phenylalanine. The earlier analysis of some 540 of the donors excluded any sequence lacking an unambiguous match to a single V gene segment. In an earlier analysis of approximately 590 of the donors, a V segment was called functional when productive rearrangements were above 56.7%, and segregating when the standard deviation between donors exceeded 5%. A statistical classification framework was built to diagnose cytomegalovirus status from the catalog of TCR beta chain sequences. V and J gene assignment, in a later analysis, came from comparing TCR nucleotide sequences with IMGT/GENE-DB human TR gene sequences. In a later analysis, CDR3 sequences and most-parsimonious VDJ recombination scenarios were assigned using the TCRdist pipeline. In a later analysis, each TCR beta chain was defined by its CDR3 amino acid sequence together with its V-gene family, and reads without a unique V-gene family were excluded. A later analysis removed 550 to 650 highly shared, low-generation-probability nucleotide sequences to deal with suspected cross-contamination and a sequencing artifact. In a later analysis, a clonal expansion index was calculated for each public chain from normalized within-repertoire ranks of inferred template counts. In a later analysis, generation probabilities were computed with a VDJ recombination model fitted to out-of-frame rearrangements, and the resulting probabilities were checked against IGoR. In a later analysis, TCR-TCR, TCR-HLA and TCR-CMV co-occurrence was scored with hypergeometric tests, and a repertoire-size bias correction was applied to TCR pairs. To estimate false discovery rates, a later analysis permuted the HLA or CMV assignments 20 times. In a later analysis, co-occurring TCRs were grouped using DBSCAN, and TCRdist sequence similarity was added for clustering within HLA-allele-positive subsets. Co-occurrence clustering excluded repertoires with fewer than 30,000 or more than 120,000 public chains, plus five with anomalous nucleotide sharing. In TCRdb, the immuneACCESS table is reduced to in-frame sequences with V and J assigned. These tables do not hold every clone; where another copy was compared, an unresolved V gene accounts for under half, and the others remain unexplained. V and J calls and clone size are those listed in that table; D and trimming were worked out from the DNA. This sample gives around 90,000 clones in total; around 80% of them show up just once. The ten biggest clones cover over 0.5% of the sample.

This TCR came from a young man in good health and CMV-seronegative. Sequencing was done on a sample of PBMCs. The chain is assembled from TRBV11-3 and TRBJ2-1; TRBD1 is a weak D gene call, 6 bases matching. Read as DNA, the sequence is TGTGCCAGCAGCTTAGAGTGGCAGGGGTGGTCGAGTGAGCAGTTCTTC. Its product reads: CASSLEWQGWSSEQFF. The entire variable domain, with the stretches around the CDR3 drawn from the reference TRBV11-3 and TRBJ2-1 proteins, is EAGVVQSPRYKIIEKKQPVAFWCNPISGHNTLYWYLQNLGQGPELLIRYENEEAVDDSQLPKDRFSAERLKGVDSTLKIQPAELGDSAVYLCASSLEWQGWSSEQFFGPGTRLTVL.